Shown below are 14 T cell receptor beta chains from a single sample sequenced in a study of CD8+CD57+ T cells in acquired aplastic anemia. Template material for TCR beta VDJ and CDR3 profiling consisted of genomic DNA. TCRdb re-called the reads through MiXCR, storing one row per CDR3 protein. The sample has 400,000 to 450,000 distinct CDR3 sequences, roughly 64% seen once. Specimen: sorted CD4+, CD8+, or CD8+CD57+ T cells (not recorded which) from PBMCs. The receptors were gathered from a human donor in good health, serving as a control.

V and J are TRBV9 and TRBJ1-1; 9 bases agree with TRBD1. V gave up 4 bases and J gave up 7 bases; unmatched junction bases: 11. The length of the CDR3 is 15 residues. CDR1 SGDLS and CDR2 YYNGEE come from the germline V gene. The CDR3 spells CASSLGGTGHHEAFF. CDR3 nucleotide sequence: TGTGCCAGCAGCTTAGGCGGGACAGGGCACCATGAAGCTTTCTTT.

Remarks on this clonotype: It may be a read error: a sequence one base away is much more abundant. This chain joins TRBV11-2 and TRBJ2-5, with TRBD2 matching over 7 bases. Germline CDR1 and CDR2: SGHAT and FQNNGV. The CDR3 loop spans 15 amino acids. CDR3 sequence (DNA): TGTGCCAGCAGTTATAGGATCCCGGGGGGAGAGACCCAGTGCTTC. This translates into CASSYRIPGGETQCF.

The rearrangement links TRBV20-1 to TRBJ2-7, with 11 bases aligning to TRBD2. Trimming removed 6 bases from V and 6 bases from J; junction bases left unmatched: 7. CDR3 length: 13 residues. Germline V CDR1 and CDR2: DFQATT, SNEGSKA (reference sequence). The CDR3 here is CSATPGLAGEQYF. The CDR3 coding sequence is TGCAGTGCAACGCCCGGACTAGCGGGCGAGCAGTACTTC.

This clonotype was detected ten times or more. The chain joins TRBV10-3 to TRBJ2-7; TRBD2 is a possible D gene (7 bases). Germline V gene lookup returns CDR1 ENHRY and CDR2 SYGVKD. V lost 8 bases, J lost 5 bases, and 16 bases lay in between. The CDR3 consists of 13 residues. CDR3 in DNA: TGTGCCATCGGGGGGGCGCGGGGCGACGAGCAGTACTTC. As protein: CAIGGARGDEQYF.

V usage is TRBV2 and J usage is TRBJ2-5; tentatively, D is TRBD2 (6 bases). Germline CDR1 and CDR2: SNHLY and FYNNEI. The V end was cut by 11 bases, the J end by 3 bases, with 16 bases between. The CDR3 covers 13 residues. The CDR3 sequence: CAYNAGREETQYF. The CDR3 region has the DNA TGTGCCTACAACGCCGGGAGAGAAGAGACCCAGTACTTC. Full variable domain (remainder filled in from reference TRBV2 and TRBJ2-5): EPEVTQTPSHQVTQMGQEVILRCVPISNHLYFYWYRQILGQKVEFLVSFYNNEISEKSEIFDDQFSVERPDGSNFTLKIRSTKLEDSAMYFCAYNAGREETQYFGPGTRLLVL.

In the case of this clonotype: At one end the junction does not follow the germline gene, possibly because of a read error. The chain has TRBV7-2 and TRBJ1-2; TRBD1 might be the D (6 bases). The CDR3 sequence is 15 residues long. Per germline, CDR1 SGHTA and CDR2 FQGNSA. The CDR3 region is CASSQAHRAVYGYTF. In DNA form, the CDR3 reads TGCGCCAGCAGCCAAGCGCACAGGGCCGTCTATGGCTACACCTTC.

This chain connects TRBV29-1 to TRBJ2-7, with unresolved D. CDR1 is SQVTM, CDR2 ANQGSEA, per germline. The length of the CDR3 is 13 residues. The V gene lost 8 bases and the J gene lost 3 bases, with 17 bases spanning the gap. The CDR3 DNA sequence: TGCAGCCCAGGCGTAAGGTCAGACTACGAGCAGTACTTC. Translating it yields CSPGVRSDYEQYF.

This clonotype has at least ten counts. As DNA, the CDR3 is TGTGCCAGCTCACCATACAGGGGCAATTCACCCCTCCACTTT. Residues: CASSPYRGNSPLHF. The rearrangement joins TRBV18 to TRBJ1-6; 7 nucleotides line up with TRBD1. The V segment lost 2 bases and the J segment 7 bases; nucleotides outside the gene matches: 2. The CDR3 runs 14 residues. CDR1 KGHSH and CDR2 LQKENI come from the germline V gene.

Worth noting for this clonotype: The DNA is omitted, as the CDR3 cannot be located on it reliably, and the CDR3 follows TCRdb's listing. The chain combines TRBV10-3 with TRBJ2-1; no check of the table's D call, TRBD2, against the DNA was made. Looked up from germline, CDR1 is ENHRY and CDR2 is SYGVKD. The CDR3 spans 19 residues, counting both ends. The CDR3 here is CAISDRGDSGDTIYFGEGF.

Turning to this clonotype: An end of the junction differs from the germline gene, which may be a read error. CDR3 loop: CASSMRNRGSYGHTIGF. In DNA form, the CDR3 reads TGTGCCAGCAGCATGCGCAACCGAGGCTCCTACGGACACACCATAGGTTTT. The J gene is TRBJ1-3, the V gene TRBV2, with D perhaps matching TRBD1 (5 bases). The CDR3 is 17 residues long. CDR1 and CDR2 (germline): SNHLY, FYNNEI.

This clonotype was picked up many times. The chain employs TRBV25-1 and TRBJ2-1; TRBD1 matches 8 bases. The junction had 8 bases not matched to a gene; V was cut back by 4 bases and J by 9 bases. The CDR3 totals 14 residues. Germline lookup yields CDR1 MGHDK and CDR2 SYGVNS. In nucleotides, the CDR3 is TGTGCCAGCAGTGCCGACAGGGGAACGGGTGAGCAGTTCTTC. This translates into CASSADRGTGEQFF.

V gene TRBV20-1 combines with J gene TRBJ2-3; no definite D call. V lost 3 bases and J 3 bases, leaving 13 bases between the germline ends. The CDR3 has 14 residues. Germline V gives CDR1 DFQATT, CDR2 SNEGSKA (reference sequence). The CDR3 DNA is TGCAGTGCTAGGACGGCGTGGTTAACAGATACGCAGTATTTT. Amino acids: CSARTAWLTDTQYF.

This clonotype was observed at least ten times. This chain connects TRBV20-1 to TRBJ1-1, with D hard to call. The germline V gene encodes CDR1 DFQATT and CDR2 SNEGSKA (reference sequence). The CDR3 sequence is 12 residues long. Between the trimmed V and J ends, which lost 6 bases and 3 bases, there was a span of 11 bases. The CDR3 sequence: CSAKGRDTEAFF. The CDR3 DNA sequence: TGCAGTGCCAAGGGAAGAGACACTGAAGCTTTCTTT.

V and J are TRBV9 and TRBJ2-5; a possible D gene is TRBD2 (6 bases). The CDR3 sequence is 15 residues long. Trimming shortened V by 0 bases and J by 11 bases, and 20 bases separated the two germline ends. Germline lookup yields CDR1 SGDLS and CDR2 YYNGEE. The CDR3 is CASSVDGGTYEQQYF. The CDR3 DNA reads TGTGCCAGCAGCGTAGACGGGGGAACCTACGAGCAGCAGTACTTC.